This T cell receptor (beta chain) was found in a study of cytomegalovirus exposure and HLA in healthy donors. Study in general: Of the donors genotyped, 300 to 500 in all, over 80% fell in the Caucasian-associated ancestry cluster. General study results and limits: The authors enumerated 150 to 200 TCR beta chains as linked to cytomegalovirus. Some segments of the V type, notably TRBV6-2 and TRBV6-3, were excluded as indistinguishable.

CDR1 is SQVTM and CDR2 is ANQGSEA in the germline V gene. Unmatched junction bases numbered 14, after V lost 7 bases and J lost 3 bases. CDR3 length: 16 amino acids. Only one count was recorded for this clone. What it binds is not known. Vbeta (60) and Jbeta (13) primers were used in the PCR. Repertoires were generated with immunoSEQ multiplex PCR, while TCRdb's copy carries only in-frame clones and drops some. The profile shows 250,000 to 350,000 clones, approximately 90% of them singletons. The TCR comes from a man aged 40-55 years in good health and CMV-seropositive. The sequencing sample was made of PBMCs. The chain has TRBV29-1 and TRBJ2-1; TRBD1 matches at 8 bases. CDR3 DNA: TGCAGCGATCTGGCCCCCGGGACAGGTGACTACAATGAGCAGTTCTTC. It encodes CSDLAPGTGDYNEQFF.